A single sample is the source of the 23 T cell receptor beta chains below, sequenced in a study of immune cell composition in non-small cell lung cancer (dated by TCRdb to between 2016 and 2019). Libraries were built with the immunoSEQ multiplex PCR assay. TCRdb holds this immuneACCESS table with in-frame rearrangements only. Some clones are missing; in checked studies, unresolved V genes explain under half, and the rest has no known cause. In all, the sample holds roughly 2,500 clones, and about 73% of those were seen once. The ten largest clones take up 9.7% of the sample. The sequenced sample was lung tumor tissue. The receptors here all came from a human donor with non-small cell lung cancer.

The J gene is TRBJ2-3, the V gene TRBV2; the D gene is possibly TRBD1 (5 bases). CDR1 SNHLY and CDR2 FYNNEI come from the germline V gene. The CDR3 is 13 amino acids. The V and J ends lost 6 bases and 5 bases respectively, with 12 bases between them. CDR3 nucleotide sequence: TGTGCCAGCAGGCCGCAGGGTCAAGATACGCAGTATTTT. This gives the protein CASRPQGQDTQYF.

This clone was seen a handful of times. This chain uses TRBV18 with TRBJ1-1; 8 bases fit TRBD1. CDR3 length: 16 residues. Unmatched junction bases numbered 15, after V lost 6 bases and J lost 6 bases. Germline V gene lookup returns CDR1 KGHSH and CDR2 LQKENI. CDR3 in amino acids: CASSPHTGGGPAEAFF. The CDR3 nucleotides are TGTGCCAGCTCCCCCCACACAGGGGGGGGGCCGGCTGAAGCTTTCTTT.

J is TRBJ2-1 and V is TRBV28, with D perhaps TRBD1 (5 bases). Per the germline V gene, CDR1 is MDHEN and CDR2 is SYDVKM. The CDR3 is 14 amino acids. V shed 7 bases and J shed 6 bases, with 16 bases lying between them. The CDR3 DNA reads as TGTGCCAGCATCCCAGGGCCGTGGGTCAATGAGCAGTTCTTC. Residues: CASIPGPWVNEQFF. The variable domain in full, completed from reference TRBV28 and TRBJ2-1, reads DVKVTQSSRYLVKRTGEKVFLECVQDMDHENMFWYRQDPGLGLRLIYFSYDVKMKEKGDIPEGYSVSREKKERFSLILESASTNQTSMYLCASIPGPWVNEQFFGPGTRLTVL.

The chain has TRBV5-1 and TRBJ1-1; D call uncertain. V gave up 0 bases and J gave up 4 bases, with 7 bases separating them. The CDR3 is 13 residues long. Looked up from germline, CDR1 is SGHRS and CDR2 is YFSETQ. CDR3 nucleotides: TGCGCCAGCAGCTTGGCTATTTTCACTGAAGCTTTCTTT. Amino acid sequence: CASSLAIFTEAFF.

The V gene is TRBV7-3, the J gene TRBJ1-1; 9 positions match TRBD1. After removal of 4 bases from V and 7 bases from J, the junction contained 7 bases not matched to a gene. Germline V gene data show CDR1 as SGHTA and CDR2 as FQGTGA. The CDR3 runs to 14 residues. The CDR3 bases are TGTGCCAGCAGCTGGGACAGGGCAAGCAATGAAGCTTTCTTT. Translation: CASSWDRASNEAFF.

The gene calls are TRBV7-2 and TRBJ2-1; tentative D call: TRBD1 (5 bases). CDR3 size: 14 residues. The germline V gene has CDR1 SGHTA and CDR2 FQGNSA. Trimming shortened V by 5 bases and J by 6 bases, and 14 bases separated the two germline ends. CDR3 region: CASSPSRTSNEQFF. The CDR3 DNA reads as TGTGCCAGCAGCCCGAGCCGGACAAGCAATGAGCAGTTCTTC.

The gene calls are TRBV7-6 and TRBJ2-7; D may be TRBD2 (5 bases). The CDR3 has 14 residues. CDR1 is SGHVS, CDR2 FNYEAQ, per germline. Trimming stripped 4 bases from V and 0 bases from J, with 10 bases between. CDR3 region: CASSSNRDSYEQYF. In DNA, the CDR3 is TGTGCCAGCAGCTCCAACCGGGACTCCTACGAGCAGTACTTC.

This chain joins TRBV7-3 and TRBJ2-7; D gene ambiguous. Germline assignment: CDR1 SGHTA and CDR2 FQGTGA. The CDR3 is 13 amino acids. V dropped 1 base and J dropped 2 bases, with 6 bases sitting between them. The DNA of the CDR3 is TGTGCCAGCAGCTTAAAGCCCGCCTACGAGCAGTACTTC. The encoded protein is CASSLKPAYEQYF.

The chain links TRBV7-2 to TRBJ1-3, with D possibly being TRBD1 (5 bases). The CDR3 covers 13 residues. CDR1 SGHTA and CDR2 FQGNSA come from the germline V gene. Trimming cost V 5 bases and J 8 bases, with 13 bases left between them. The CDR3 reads CASSPGGGDTIYF. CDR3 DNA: TGTGCCAGCAGCCCCGGGGGAGGCGACACCATATATTTT.

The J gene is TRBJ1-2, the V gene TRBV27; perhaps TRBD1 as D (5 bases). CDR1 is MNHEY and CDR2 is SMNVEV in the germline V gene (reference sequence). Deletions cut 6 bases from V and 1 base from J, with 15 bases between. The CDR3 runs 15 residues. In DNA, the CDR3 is TGTGCCAGCAGGCCTGGAGGGGTTGGTAACTATGGCTACACCTTC. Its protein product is CASRPGGVGNYGYTF.

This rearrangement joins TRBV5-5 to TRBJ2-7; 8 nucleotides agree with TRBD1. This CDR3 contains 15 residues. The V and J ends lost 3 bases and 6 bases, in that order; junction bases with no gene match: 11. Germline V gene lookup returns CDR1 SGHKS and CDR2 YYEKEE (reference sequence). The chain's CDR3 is CASSSHPRGRGEQYF. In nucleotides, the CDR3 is TGTGCCAGCAGCTCCCACCCCAGGGGGCGCGGCGAGCAGTACTTC. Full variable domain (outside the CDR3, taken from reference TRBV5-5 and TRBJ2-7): DAGVTQSPTHLIKTRGQQVTLRCSPISGHKSVSWYQQVLGQGPQFIFQYYEKEERGRGNFPDRFSARQFPNYSSELNVNALLLGDSALYLCASSSHPRGRGEQYFGPGTRLTVT.

The CDR3 reads CASRPGTSGRRSTEQFF. The CDR3 bases are TGTGCCAGCAGACCCGGGACTAGCGGCCGGCGGTCTACTGAGCAGTTCTTC. The chain recombines TRBV27 with TRBJ2-1; 11 nucleotides match TRBD2. J lost 9 bases, V lost 6 bases, and 16 bases had no gene match. The V gene's germline CDR1 is MNHEY and CDR2 SMNVEV (reference sequence). The CDR3 has 17 residues.

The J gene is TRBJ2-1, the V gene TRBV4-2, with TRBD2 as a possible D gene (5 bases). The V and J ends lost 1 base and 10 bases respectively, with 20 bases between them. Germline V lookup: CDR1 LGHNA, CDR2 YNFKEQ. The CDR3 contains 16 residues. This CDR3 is CASSQGAGPIGQEQFF. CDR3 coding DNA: TGTGCCAGCAGCCAAGGCGCGGGCCCCATAGGCCAGGAGCAGTTCTTC.

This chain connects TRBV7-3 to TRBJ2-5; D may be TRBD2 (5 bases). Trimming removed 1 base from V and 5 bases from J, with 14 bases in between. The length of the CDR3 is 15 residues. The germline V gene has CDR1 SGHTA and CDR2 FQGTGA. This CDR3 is CASSLIGDRYETQYF. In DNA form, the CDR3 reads TGTGCCAGCAGCTTAATCGGGGATAGATATGAGACCCAGTACTTC.

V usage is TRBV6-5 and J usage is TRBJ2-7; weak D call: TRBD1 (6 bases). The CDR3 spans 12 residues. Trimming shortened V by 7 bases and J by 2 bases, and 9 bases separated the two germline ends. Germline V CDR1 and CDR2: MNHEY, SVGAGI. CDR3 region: CASMQGPYEQYF. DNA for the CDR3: TGTGCCAGCATGCAGGGGCCCTACGAGCAGTACTTC.

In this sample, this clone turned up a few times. CDR3: CASRDRGPGDEKLFF. CDR3 DNA: TGTGCCAGCAGGGACAGGGGGCCTGGGGATGAAAAACTGTTTTTT. The V and J genes are TRBV28 and TRBJ1-4, with 11 bases fitting TRBD1. The CDR3 loop spans 15 amino acids. Germline-derived CDR1 and CDR2 are MDHEN and SYDVKM. Trimming took 6 bases from V and 6 from J; bases not matched to a gene: 6. The full variable domain, with the rest looked up from reference TRBV28 and TRBJ1-4, is DVKVTQSSRYLVKRTGEKVFLECVQDMDHENMFWYRQDPGLGLRLIYFSYDVKMKEKGDIPEGYSVSREKKERFSLILESASTNQTSMYLCASRDRGPGDEKLFFGSGTQLSVL.

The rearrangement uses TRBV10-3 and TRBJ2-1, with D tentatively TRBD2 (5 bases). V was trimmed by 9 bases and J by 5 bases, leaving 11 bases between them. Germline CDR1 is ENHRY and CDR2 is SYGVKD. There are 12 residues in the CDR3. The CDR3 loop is CAIRYGDNEQFF. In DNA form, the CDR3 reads TGTGCCATACGATACGGGGACAATGAGCAGTTCTTC.

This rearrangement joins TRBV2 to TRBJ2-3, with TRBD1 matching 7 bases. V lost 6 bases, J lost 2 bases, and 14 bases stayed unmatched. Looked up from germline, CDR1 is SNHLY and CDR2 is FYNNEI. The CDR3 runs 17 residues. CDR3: CASRRLARTGHTDTQYF. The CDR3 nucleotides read TGTGCCAGCAGGAGGTTAGCCAGGACAGGACACACAGATACGCAGTATTTT. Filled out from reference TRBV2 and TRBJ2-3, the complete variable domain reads EPEVTQTPSHQVTQMGQEVILRCVPISNHLYFYWYRQILGQKVEFLVSFYNNEISEKSEIFDDQFSVERPDGSNFTLKIRSTKLEDSAMYFCASRRLARTGHTDTQYFGPGTRLTVL.

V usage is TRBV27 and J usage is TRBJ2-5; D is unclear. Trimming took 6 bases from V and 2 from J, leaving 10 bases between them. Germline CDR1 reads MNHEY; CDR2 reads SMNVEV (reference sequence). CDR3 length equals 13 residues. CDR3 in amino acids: CASRPSGQETQYF. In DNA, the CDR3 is TGTGCCAGCAGACCCTCAGGTCAAGAGACCCAGTACTTC.

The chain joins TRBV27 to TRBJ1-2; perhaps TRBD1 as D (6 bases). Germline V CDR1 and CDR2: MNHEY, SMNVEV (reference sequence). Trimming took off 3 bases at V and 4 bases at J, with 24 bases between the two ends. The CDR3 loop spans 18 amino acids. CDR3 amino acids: CASSLSNPRTEHLYGYTF. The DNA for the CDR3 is TGTGCCAGCAGTTTGTCCAACCCCAGGACAGAGCATCTCTATGGCTACACCTTC.

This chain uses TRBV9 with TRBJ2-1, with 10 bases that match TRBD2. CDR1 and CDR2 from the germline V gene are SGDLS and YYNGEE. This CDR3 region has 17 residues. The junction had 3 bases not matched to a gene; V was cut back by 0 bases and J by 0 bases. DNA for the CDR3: TGTGCCAGCAGCGTAGGAAGCGGGAGGGCCTCCTACAATGAGCAGTTCTTC. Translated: CASSVGSGRASYNEQFF.

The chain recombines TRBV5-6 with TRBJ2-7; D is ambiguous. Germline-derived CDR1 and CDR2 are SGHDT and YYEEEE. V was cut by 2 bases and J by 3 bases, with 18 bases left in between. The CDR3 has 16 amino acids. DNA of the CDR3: TGTGCCAGCAGCTTAGGCCTCGACACATCAAACTACGAGCAGTACTTC. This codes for CASSLGLDTSNYEQYF.

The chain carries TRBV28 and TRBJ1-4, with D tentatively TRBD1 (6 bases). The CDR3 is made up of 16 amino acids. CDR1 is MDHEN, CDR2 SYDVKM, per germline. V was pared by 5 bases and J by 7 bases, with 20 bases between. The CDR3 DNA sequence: TGTGCCAGCAGTCGTGGACAGTACGCGCGGATTGAAAAACTGTTTTTT. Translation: CASSRGQYARIEKLFF.